The 19 T cell receptor beta chains below come from one sample, sequenced in a study of PD-L1 blockade in urothelial cancer. Sample time point: peripheral blood 6 weeks after treatment start. Sequenced by immunoSEQ multiplex PCR; TCRdb stores in-frame clones only, minus some. The data contain tens of thousands of clones, almost 90% of them seen just once; the ten biggest clones take up about 11%. The input for sequencing was PBMCs, taken around atezolizumab (anti-PD-L1) treatment. Receptor source: a man aged 55 to 70 with urothelial cancer.

J is TRBJ1-4 and V is TRBV5-4; D unclear. The V gene's germline CDR1 is SGHNT and CDR2 YYREEE (reference sequence). The germline V and J ends were trimmed by 3 bases and 8 bases, with 17 bases remaining between them. The CDR3 is 15 residues long. The CDR3 DNA reads as TGTGCCAGCAGCTCTTTGGGTGGGAGTGGGGAAAAACTGTTTTTT. It is translated as CASSSLGGSGEKLFF.

This chain connects TRBV6-5 to TRBJ1-5; no clear D. CDR3 length equals 15 residues. The ends were cut back, 2 bases at V and 2 bases at J, with 10 bases in the middle. Germline loops: CDR1 MNHEY, CDR2 SVGAGI. The CDR3 protein is CASSYNGEGNQPQHF. For the CDR3, the DNA is TGTGCCAGCAGTTACAATGGGGAGGGCAATCAGCCCCAGCATTTT.

The sample holds one count of this clone. This chain's CDR3 is CASSPWTSLADTQYF. CDR3 nucleotide sequence: TGTGCCAGCAGCCCGTGGACTAGTTTGGCAGATACGCAGTATTTT. The V and J genes are TRBV11-2 and TRBJ2-3; 7 nucleotides align to TRBD2. V was pared by 5 bases and J by 4 bases, with 9 bases of the junction left unmatched. The CDR3 has 15 residues. The germline V gene has CDR1 SGHAT and CDR2 FQNNGV.

J is TRBJ2-1 and V is TRBV7-9; TRBD2 is a possible D gene (7 bases). Trimming pared 2 bases from V and 4 bases from J, leaving 12 bases between. Germline V gives CDR1 SEHNR, CDR2 FQNEAQ (reference sequence). This CDR3 region has 15 residues. The CDR3 nucleotides read TGTGCCAGCAGCTTAAGGGGGGGTGAGTACAATGAGCAGTTCTTC. This translates into CASSLRGGEYNEQFF.

V is TRBV4-2 and J is TRBJ2-2; weak D call: TRBD2 (6 bases). This CDR3 comprises 16 residues. V was trimmed by 0 bases and J by 6 bases, leaving 14 bases between them. Germline V gene data show CDR1 as LGHNA and CDR2 as YNFKEQ. CDR3 sequence: CASSQEITGVAGELFF. CDR3 DNA sequence: TGTGCCAGCAGCCAAGAAATAACGGGAGTCGCCGGGGAGCTGTTTTTT.

The chain employs TRBV5-6 and TRBJ1-5; D unresolved. The V gene's germline CDR1 is SGHDT and CDR2 YYEEEE. Trimming took 0 bases from V and 3 from J, leaving 4 bases between them. This CDR3 region has 13 residues. The CDR3 nucleotides are TGTGCCAGCAGCTTGGCACTCAATCAGCCCCAGCATTTT. Its translation is CASSLALNQPQHF.

This clone was detected only a few times. The chain carries TRBV4-3 and TRBJ2-2; 7 nucleotides agree with TRBD2. The CDR3 runs 17 residues. Germline-derived CDR1 and CDR2 are LGHNA and YSLEER. Trimming removed 0 bases from V and 3 bases from J; junction bases left unmatched: 7. This chain's CDR3 is CASSQEVAGAYTGELFF. Here the CDR3 DNA reads TGCGCCAGCAGCCAAGAAGTGGCGGGAGCGTACACCGGGGAGCTGTTTTTT.

The CDR3 DNA reads as TGTGCCAGCAGCGCCCATCGACTAGCTCCCGGGGAGCTGTTTTTT. This encodes CASSAHRLAPGELFF. This sequence joins TRBV9 and TRBJ2-2; TRBD2 matches 7 bases. The V and J ends lost 3 bases and 6 bases, in that order; junction bases with no gene match: 8. Germline-derived CDR1 and CDR2 are SGDLS and YYNGEE. The CDR3 consists of 15 residues.

The CDR3 DNA sequence: TGTGCCAGCAGTCGTGGACAGGGGATGTACAATGAGCAGTTCTTC. It codes for CASSRGQGMYNEQFF. The rearrangement uses TRBV6-4 and TRBJ2-1; 9 bases are shared with TRBD1. The CDR3 spans 15 residues. In germline, CDR1 is MRHNA, CDR2 SNTAGT. V trimming: 5 bases; J trimming: 4 bases; junction bases outside the gene matches: 6.

This chain joins TRBV5-1 and TRBJ2-7; a weak D match, TRBD1 (6 bases). The CDR3 has 16 residues. Trimming stripped 6 bases from V and 1 base from J, with 20 bases between. The germline gives CDR1 SGHRS, CDR2 YFSETQ. CDR3: CASNRGDRPPSYEQYF. The CDR3 region has the DNA TGCGCCAGCAACCGGGGAGACAGGCCCCCTTCCTACGAGCAGTACTTC.

Only a few counts were recorded for this clone. The V call is TRBV5-1, the J call TRBJ2-4; D gene ambiguous. The germline V gene encodes CDR1 SGHRS and CDR2 YFSETQ. This CDR3 comprises 15 residues. Trimming removed 3 bases at V and 1 base at J, with 11 bases between. CDR3 sequence reads: CASSSSSMAKNIQYF. Written as DNA, the CDR3 is TGCGCCAGCAGCTCCTCGAGTATGGCCAAAAACATTCAGTACTTC.

This clone appeared once. The rearrangement uses TRBV4-2 and TRBJ2-1, with 15 bases fitting TRBD2. J gave up 8 bases and V 5 bases, and 7 bases lay outside the gene matches. The CDR3 loop spans 16 amino acids. Germline assignment: CDR1 LGHNA and CDR2 YNFKEQ. CDR3 sequence (DNA): TGTGCCAGCAGCGGGGAGGGACTAGCGGGAGGATATGAGCAGTTCTTC. This codes for CASSGEGLAGGYEQFF.

This chain links TRBV18 with TRBJ1-5, with a possible D match to TRBD1 (6 bases). The CDR3 has 15 amino acids. Germline CDR1 is KGHSH and CDR2 is LQKENI. With 2 bases removed from V and 7 bases from J, the gap between germline ends came to 15 bases. CDR3 residues: CASSPTAGARQPQHF. The CDR3 coding sequence is TGTGCCAGCTCACCAACTGCGGGGGCGCGGCAGCCCCAGCATTTT.

This chain links TRBV18 with TRBJ2-1; TRBD2 aligns across 8 bases. The CDR3 loop spans 16 amino acids. V lost 2 bases, J lost 7 bases, and 10 bases stayed unmatched. Germline loops: CDR1 KGHSH, CDR2 LQKENI. The DNA of the CDR3 is TGTGCCAGCTCACCAATCGCAGCGGGAGTAGGGAATGAGCAGTTCTTC. It yields the protein CASSPIAAGVGNEQFF.

The rearrangement joins TRBV4-1 to TRBJ1-4; TRBD1 aligns across 7 bases. The CDR3 is 14 amino acids. Losses at the gene ends were 6 bases for V and 7 bases for J; bases not matched to a gene: 8. Per germline, CDR1 MGHRA and CDR2 YSYEKL. CDR3 coding DNA: TGCGCCAGCAGTCTACAGGGGACGAGTGAAAAACTGTTTTTT. It encodes CASSLQGTSEKLFF.

The chain employs TRBV9 and TRBJ2-3, with 8 bases fitting TRBD2. The V segment lost 4 bases and the J segment 4 bases; nucleotides outside the gene matches: 11. The CDR3 runs 16 residues. Germline V gene data show CDR1 as SGDLS and CDR2 as YYNGEE. The DNA of the CDR3 is TGTGCCAGCAGCCCTCGACTAGCCGGGGGGGCAGATACGCAGTATTTT. Translation: CASSPRLAGGADTQYF.

This chain joins TRBV5-1 and TRBJ2-2; 8 nucleotides line up with TRBD2. After removal of 0 bases from V and 4 bases from J, the junction contained 2 bases not matched to a gene. CDR1 is SGHRS and CDR2 is YFSETQ in the germline V gene. The CDR3 totals 15 residues. CDR3 protein: CASSLVREGTGELFF. The CDR3 DNA reads TGCGCCAGCAGCTTGGTTCGGGAGGGCACCGGGGAGCTGTTTTTT.

In the case of this clone: This sample includes further DNA sequences coding for the same CDR3. V and J are TRBV28 and TRBJ2-1; TRBD1 matches 7 bases. The CDR3 contains 11 residues. Germline CDR1 MDHEN, CDR2 SYDVKM. V trimming: 8 bases; J trimming: 6 bases; junction bases outside the gene matches: 1. The CDR3, as DNA: TGTGCCAGCCGGGACAGCAATGAGCAGTTCTTC. It encodes CASRDSNEQFF.

The chain is built from TRBV7-9 and TRBJ1-3; D remains ambiguous. The CDR3 length is 14 residues. Germline V gene data show CDR1 as SEHNR and CDR2 as FQNEAQ (reference sequence). Trimming cost V 5 bases and J 1 base, with 9 bases left between them. DNA for the CDR3: TGTGCCAGCAGCACCCGGGGATCTGGAAACACCATATATTTT. Translated: CASSTRGSGNTIYF. The entire variable domain, with the rest obtained from reference TRBV7-9 and TRBJ1-3, is as follows: DTGVSQNPRHKITKRGQNVTFRCDPISEHNRLYWYRQTLGQGPEFLTYFQNEAQLEKSRLLSDRFSAERPKGSFSTLEIQRTEQGDSAMYLCASSTRGSGNTIYFGEGSWLTVV.